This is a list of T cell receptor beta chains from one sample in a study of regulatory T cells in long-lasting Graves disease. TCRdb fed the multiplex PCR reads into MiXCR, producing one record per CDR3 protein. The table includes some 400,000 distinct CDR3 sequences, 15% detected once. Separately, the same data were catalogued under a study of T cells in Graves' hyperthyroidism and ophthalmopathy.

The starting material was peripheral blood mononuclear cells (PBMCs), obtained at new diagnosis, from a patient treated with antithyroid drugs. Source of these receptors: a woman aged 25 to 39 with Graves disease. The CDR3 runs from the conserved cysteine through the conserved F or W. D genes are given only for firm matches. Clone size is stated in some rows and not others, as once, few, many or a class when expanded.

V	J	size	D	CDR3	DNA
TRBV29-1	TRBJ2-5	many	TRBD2	CSVIRDPGLAGGETQYF	TGCAGCGTTATCCGGGACCCAGGACTAGCGGGAGGAGAGACCCAGTACTTC
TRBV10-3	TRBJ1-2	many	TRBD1	CAISESNRGGYGYTF	TGTGCCATCAGTGAGTCGAACAGGGGAGGCTATGGCTACACCTTC
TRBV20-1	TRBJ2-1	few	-	CSAYRTSNEQFF	TGCAGTGCTTACAGGACTTCCAATGAGCAGTTCTTC
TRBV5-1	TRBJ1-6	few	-	CASSLTSSNSPLHF	TGCGCCAGCAGCTTGACATCTAGTAATTCACCCCTCCACTTT
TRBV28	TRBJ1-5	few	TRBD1	CASSLRGTDYSNQPQHF	TGTGCCAGCAGTTTGAGAGGGACAGACTATAGCAATCAGCCCCAGCATTTT
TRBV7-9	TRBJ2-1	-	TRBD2	CASSELSVAGDNEQFF	TGTGCCAGCAGCGAATTAAGTGTGGCGGGAGATAATGAGCAGTTCTTC
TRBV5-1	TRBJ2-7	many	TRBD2	CASSEYLTSGSYEQYF	TGCGCCAGCAGCGAGTACCTGACTAGCGGGAGCTACGAGCAGTACTTC
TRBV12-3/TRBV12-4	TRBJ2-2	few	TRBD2	CASSTFFTGGPGAGELFF	TGTGCCAGCAGCACCTTCTTTACGGGAGGGCCGGGGGCCGGGGAGCTGTTTTTT
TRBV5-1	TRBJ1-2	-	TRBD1	CASSTTEGTASGYTF	TGCGCCAGCAGCACAACTGAAGGGACAGCGAGTGGCTACACCTTC
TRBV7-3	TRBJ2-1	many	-	CASSLQGHEQFF	TGTGCCAGCAGCTTACAGGGCCATGAGCAGTTCTTC
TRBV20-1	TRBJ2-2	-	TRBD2	CSARDFSGANTGELFF	TGCAGTGCTAGAGATTTCAGCGGGGCGAACACCGGGGAGCTGTTTTTT
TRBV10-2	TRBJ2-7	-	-	CASRRTYEQYF	TGCGCCAGCAGGAGGACCTACGAGCAGTACTTC
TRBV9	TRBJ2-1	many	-	CASSVGRDLSYNEQFF	TGTGCCAGCAGCGTAGGGCGGGACCTCTCCTACAATGAGCAGTTCTTC
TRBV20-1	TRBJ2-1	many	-	CSARDWQGNHNEQFF	TGCAGTGCTAGAGATTGGCAGGGTAATCACAATGAGCAGTTCTTC
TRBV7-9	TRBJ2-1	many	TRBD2	CASSFSSGVYNEQFF	TGTGCCAGCAGCTTTTCTAGCGGGGTTTACAATGAGCAGTTCTTC
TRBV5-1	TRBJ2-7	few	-	CASSPPRRGTVYEQYF	TGCGCCAGCAGCCCCCCCCGGCGAGGAACCGTCTACGAGCAGTACTTC
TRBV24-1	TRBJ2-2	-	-	CATSMGGELFF	TGTGCCACCAGTATGGGCGGGGAGCTGTTTTTT
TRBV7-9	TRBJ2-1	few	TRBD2	CASTAGGRGSSYNEQFF	TGTGCCAGCACCGCGGGAGGGCGGGGGAGCTCCTACAATGAGCAGTTCTTC
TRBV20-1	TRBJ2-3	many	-	CSALLLKKNTQYF	TGCAGTGCCTTGCTTCTGAAGAAAAATACGCAGTATTTT
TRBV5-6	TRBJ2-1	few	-	CASSSDIYNEQFF	TGTGCCAGCAGTTCGGACATTTACAATGAGCAGTTCTTC
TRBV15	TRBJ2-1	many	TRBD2	CATSRGGSGLYEQFF	TGTGCCACCAGCAGAGGCGGGAGCGGATTGTATGAGCAGTTCTTC
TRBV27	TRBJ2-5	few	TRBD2	CASSLGLTSGNIQETQYF	TGTGCCAGCAGCCTAGGGCTGACTAGCGGGAACATACAAGAGACCCAGTACTTC
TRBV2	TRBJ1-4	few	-	CASSEAPTGWVPNEKLFF	TGTGCCAGCAGTGAAGCCCCTACAGGGTGGGTCCCCAATGAAAAACTGTTTTTT
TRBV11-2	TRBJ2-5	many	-	CASSLEWDPGRETQYF	TGTGCCAGCAGCTTAGAATGGGACCCGGGGAGAGAGACCCAGTACTTC
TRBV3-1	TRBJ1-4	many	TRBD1	CATAASDRGDNEKLFF	TGTGCCACCGCAGCGTCTGACAGGGGGGATAATGAAAAACTGTTTTTT
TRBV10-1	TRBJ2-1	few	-	CASSGGTLNEQFF	TGCGCCAGCAGTGGGGGGACCCTCAATGAGCAGTTCTTC
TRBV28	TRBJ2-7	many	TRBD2	CASSGPGLAVGSYEQYF	TGTGCCAGCAGTGGACCGGGACTAGCCGTCGGCTCCTACGAGCAGTACTTC
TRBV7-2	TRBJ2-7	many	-	CASSLPTVRPRPYEQYF	TGTGCCAGCAGCTTACCCACCGTAAGGCCTCGTCCCTACGAGCAGTACTTC
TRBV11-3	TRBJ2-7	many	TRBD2	CASSPTTGLAGLEQYF	TGTGCCAGCAGTCCCACCACTGGACTAGCGGGTCTCGAGCAGTACTTC
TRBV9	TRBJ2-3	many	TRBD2	CASSVAPTSGTDTQYF	TGTGCCAGCAGCGTAGCTCCGACTAGCGGCACAGATACGCAGTATTTT
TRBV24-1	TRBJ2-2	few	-	CATRRIGTLDTGELFF	TGTGCCACCAGAAGGATCGGGACATTGGATACCGGGGAGCTGTTTTTT
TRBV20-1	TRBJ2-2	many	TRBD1	CSARLPGQPLLRGELFF	TGCAGTGCACGATTACCGGGACAGCCTTTGTTGCGCGGGGAGCTGTTTTTT
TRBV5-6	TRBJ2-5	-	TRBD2	CASTPGTSGNRETQYF	TGTGCCAGCACCCCCGGGACTAGCGGGAATCGGGAGACCCAGTACTTC
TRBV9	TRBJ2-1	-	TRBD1	CASSVDVGTGLGEQFF	TGTGCCAGCAGCGTAGATGTCGGGACAGGTTTGGGTGAGCAGTTCTTC
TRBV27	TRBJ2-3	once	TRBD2	CASRTSGRGNTQYF	TGTGCCAGCAGGACTAGCGGGAGGGGAAATACGCAGTATTTT
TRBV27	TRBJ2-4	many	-	CASSWAKNIQYF	TGTGCCAGCAGTTGGGCCAAAAACATTCAGTACTTC
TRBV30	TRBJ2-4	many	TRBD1	CAWTVNRGTKNIQYF	TGTGCCTGGACCGTTAACAGGGGGACCAAAAACATTCAGTACTTC
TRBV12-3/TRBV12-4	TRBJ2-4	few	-	CASSQTGGEEYF	TGTGCCAGCAGCCAAACGGGGGGCGAGGAGTACTTC
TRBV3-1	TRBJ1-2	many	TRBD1	CASSVTRTGGGYTF	TGTGCCAGCAGTGTTACTAGGACAGGAGGCGGCTACACCTTC
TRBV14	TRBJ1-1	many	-	CASSQHIRTEAFF	TGTGCCAGCAGCCAACATATCCGGACTGAAGCTTTCTTT
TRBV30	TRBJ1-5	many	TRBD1	CAWSYDDREDQPQHF	TGTGCCTGGAGTTACGACGACAGGGAGGATCAGCCCCAGCATTTT